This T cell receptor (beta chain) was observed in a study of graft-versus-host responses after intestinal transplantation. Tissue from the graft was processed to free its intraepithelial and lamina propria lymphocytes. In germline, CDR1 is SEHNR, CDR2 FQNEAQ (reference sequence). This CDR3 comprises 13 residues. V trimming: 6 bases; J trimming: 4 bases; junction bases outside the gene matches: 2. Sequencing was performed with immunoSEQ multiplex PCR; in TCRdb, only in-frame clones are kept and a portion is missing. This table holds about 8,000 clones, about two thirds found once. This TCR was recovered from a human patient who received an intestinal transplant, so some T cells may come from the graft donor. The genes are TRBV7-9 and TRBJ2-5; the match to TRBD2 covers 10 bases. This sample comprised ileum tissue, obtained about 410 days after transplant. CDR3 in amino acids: CASRRTSGETQYF. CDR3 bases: TGTGCCAGCAGGCGGACTAGCGGAGAGACCCAGTACTTC.